A few counts support the clone carrying this T cell receptor beta chain. The antigen remains undetermined. Unique molecular identifiers tagged the TCRbeta library. Using its own MiXCR run on the PCR reads, TCRdb lists one record per CDR3 protein. Of fewer than 700,000 distinct CDR3 sequences listed, 10% to 15% are singletons. These data are taken from a study of T-cell reconstitution after alpha-beta-depleted transplantation in children. Findings of the study overall: Fresh T-cell production supplied most of the T-cell counts and diversity seen one year after transplant.

Germline V CDR1 and CDR2: SGDLS, YYNGEE. This CDR3 comprises 12 residues. Trimming removed 3 bases at V and 9 bases at J, with 10 bases between. The V call is TRBV9, the J call TRBJ2-1; D might be TRBD2 (5 bases). The sequence was collected from a male patient younger than 18 who had a stem cell transplant for acute myeloid leukemia, so the T cells may come from the graft donor. The sample consisted of PBMCs, mostly from graft donor cells, taken 360 days after TCRalphabeta/CD19-depleted stem cell transplant. CDR3 DNA sequence: TGTGCCAGCAGCGCCTCACGGGGTGAGCAGTTCTTC. Its translation: CASSASRGEQFF. The variable domain in full, with the rest retrieved from reference TRBV9 and TRBJ2-1, is DSGVTQTPKHLITATGQRVTLRCSPRSGDLSVYWYQQSLDQGLQFLIQYYNGEERAKGNILERFSAQQFPDLHSELNLSSLELGDSALYFCASSASRGEQFFGPGTRLTVL.